These 31 T cell receptor beta chains came from one sample sequenced in a study of Ad26.COV2.S vaccination and SARS-CoV-2 variants. Profiling relied on immunoSEQ multiplex PCR, and the TCRdb table lists in-frame clones only, not all of them. The sample includes about 87,000 clones, 82% of them seen just once. The sequencing here drew on peripheral blood, taken after recovery from COVID-19. Receptors originate from a human donor who had recovered from COVID-19.

The V call is TRBV7-9, the J call TRBJ2-7; tentatively, D is TRBD2 (5 bases). Trimming shortened V by 2 bases and J by 2 bases, and 10 bases separated the two germline ends. This CDR3 comprises 14 residues. CDR1 and CDR2 from the germline V gene are SEHNR and FQNEAQ (reference sequence). CDR3 bases: TGTGCCAGCAGCTTAACGCGGGTCCCCTACGAGCAGTACTTC. It codes for CASSLTRVPYEQYF.

This sequence joins TRBV12-3 or TRBV12-4 and TRBJ2-1, with D possibly TRBD2 on 5 matching bases. This CDR3 comprises 13 residues. The ends were cut back, 6 bases at V and 2 bases at J, with 8 bases in the middle. CDR3 DNA sequence: TGTGCCAGCAGGGGAGCCCCCTACAATGAGCAGTTCTTC. Its protein product is CASRGAPYNEQFF.

The chain couples TRBV27 to TRBJ1-6; D remains unclear. The CDR3 consists of 14 residues. CDR1 and CDR2 from the germline V gene are MNHEY and SMNVEV (reference sequence). The V and J ends lost 3 bases and 7 bases respectively, with 10 bases between them. CDR3 sequence reads: CASSFNQPNSPLHF. The DNA of the CDR3 is TGTGCCAGCAGTTTTAACCAACCGAATTCACCCCTCCACTTT.

This clone was observed once. The chain uses TRBV10-3 and TRBJ2-5; 7 bases map to TRBD1. CDR3 size: 15 residues. CDR1 is ENHRY and CDR2 is SYGVKD in the germline V gene. V was clipped by 4 bases and J by 1 base; unmatched bases: 6. In DNA, the CDR3 is TGTGCCATCAGTGTAGGGACAGCCCTCCAAGAGACCCAGTACTTC. Translation: CAISVGTALQETQYF.

The CDR3, as DNA: TGTGCCAGCGACCCTAGCGGGACTCTTATGGGAACAGATACGCAGTATTTT. Residues: CASDPSGTLMGTDTQYF. The chain is built from TRBV9 and TRBJ2-3; the match to TRBD2 covers 9 bases. With 7 bases clipped from V and 3 bases from J, the junction kept 15 bases outside the gene matches. Germline V gives CDR1 SGDLS, CDR2 YYNGEE. This CDR3 region has 17 residues.

The chain combines TRBV21-1 with TRBJ2-5; the table's D gene call, TRBD2, was not cross checked with the DNA. TRBV21-1 is annotated as a pseudogene. This CDR3 has 20 amino acids. CDR3 nucleotide sequence: TGTGCCAGCAGCAAAGACGCTAGCACGTCCAGCACGAGCCCTCAAGAGACCCAGTACTTC. Encoded protein: CASSKDASTSSTSPQETQYF.

V and J are TRBV19 and TRBJ2-7, with 8 bases fitting TRBD1. The CDR3 is made up of 15 amino acids. Germline assignment: CDR1 LNHDA and CDR2 SQIVND (reference sequence). V gave up 5 bases and J gave up 5 bases; unmatched junction bases: 11. The DNA of the CDR3 is TGTGCCAGTAGTCCCTGGACAGGGCGCGACCACGAGCAGTACTTC. It translates to CASSPWTGRDHEQYF.

This clone was seen once. The genes are TRBV7-5 and TRBJ2-5; the table gives TRBD2 as D, unverified against the DNA. TRBV7-5 is tagged as a pseudogene. The CDR3 contains 18 residues. The CDR3 nucleotides read TGTGTCAGAACCACCCGGGCGAGGGGACTAGCGGGAGGAGAGACCCAGTACTTC. It codes for CVRTTRARGLAGGETQYF.

This chain joins TRBV9 and TRBJ2-1; TRBD2 aligns across 9 bases. CDR3 length equals 15 residues. Germline-derived CDR1 and CDR2 are SGDLS and YYNGEE. With V trimmed by 3 bases and J by 4 bases, 5 bases remained unmatched. The CDR3 sequence is CASSARLAVYNEQFF. CDR3 DNA sequence: TGTGCCAGCAGCGCCCGACTAGCGGTGTACAATGAGCAGTTCTTC. The variable domain in full, completed from reference TRBV9 and TRBJ2-1, reads DSGVTQTPKHLITATGQRVTLRCSPRSGDLSVYWYQQSLDQGLQFLIQYYNGEERAKGNILERFSAQQFPDLHSELNLSSLELGDSALYFCASSARLAVYNEQFFGPGTRLTVL.

The chain couples TRBV6-6 to TRBJ1-4, with D unresolved. Germline CDR1 and CDR2: MNHNY and SVGAGI (reference sequence). The CDR3 totals 11 residues. Deletions cut 0 bases from V and 8 bases from J, with 1 base between. DNA for the CDR3: TGTGCCAGCAGTTACTCGGAAAAACTGTTTTTT. The encoded protein is CASSYSEKLFF.

This clone was recorded only once. V usage is TRBV19 and J usage is TRBJ2-5; D could derive from TRBD1 or TRBD2 (6 bases each). CDR1 and CDR2 (germline): LNHDA, SQIVND (reference sequence). V lost 7 bases and J lost 0, with 15 bases in between. The CDR3 length is 15 residues. CDR3 sequence reads: CASTAGHDNQETQYF. CDR3 coding DNA: TGTGCCAGTACTGCGGGACACGACAACCAAGAGACCCAGTACTTC.

This rearrangement joins TRBV6-6 to TRBJ2-2; no clear D gene. Germline CDR1 MNHNY, CDR2 SVGAGI (reference sequence). Trimming took 6 bases from V and 0 from J, leaving 14 bases between them. The CDR3 is 16 amino acids. The CDR3 loop reads CASRAKARANTGELFF. Here the CDR3 DNA reads TGTGCCAGCAGGGCTAAGGCGCGCGCGAACACCGGGGAGCTGTTTTTT.

This chain connects TRBV11-2 to TRBJ2-7; tentatively, D is TRBD2 (5 bases). The V and J ends lost 1 base and 3 bases respectively, with 10 bases between them. CDR3 size: 14 residues. Germline-derived CDR1 and CDR2 are SGHAT and FQNNGV. In DNA form, the CDR3 reads TGTGCCAGCAGCTTAGCGGGAACCCTCTACGAGCAGTACTTC. Its protein is CASSLAGTLYEQYF.

This clone has more than one count but fewer than ten. This chain joins TRBV28 and TRBJ2-7, with D possibly being TRBD1 (6 bases). Germline V gene sequence: CDR1 MDHEN, CDR2 SYDVKM. Trimming pared 5 bases from V and 2 bases from J, leaving 19 bases between. The CDR3 covers 16 residues. CDR3 nucleotides: TGTGCCAGCAGTGAGACAGGATGGGGGAGCGCCTACGAGCAGTACTTC. The encoded protein is CASSETGWGSAYEQYF.

The genes are TRBV14 and TRBJ1-1; D gene uncertain. CDR3 length equals 15 residues. Germline V gene sequence: CDR1 SGHDN, CDR2 FVKESK. V lost 1 base, J lost 1 base, and 10 bases lay in between. In DNA form, the CDR3 reads TGTGCCAGCAGCCAAGTAAGGCCCAGGAACACTGAAGCTTTCTTT. It is translated as CASSQVRPRNTEAFF.

This clone came up once. The V gene is TRBV7-8, the J gene TRBJ2-7, with 11 bases aligning to TRBD2. Germline values: CDR1 SGHVS, CDR2 FQNEAQ. The J segment lost 4 bases and the V segment lost 3 bases, leaving 5 bases of the junction unmatched. The CDR3 has 15 residues. As DNA, the CDR3 is TGTGCCAGCAGCTTGTCAGTAGCGGGAGGGTACGAGCAGTACTTC. It is translated as CASSLSVAGGYEQYF.

This chain connects TRBV19 to TRBJ1-1, with D hard to call. V shed 8 bases and J shed 4 bases, with 14 bases lying between them. The CDR3 extends over 13 amino acids. Germline V gene data show CDR1 as LNHDA and CDR2 as SQIVND (reference sequence). The CDR3 loop reads CASGHLRGTEAFF. In nucleotides, the CDR3 is TGTGCCAGTGGGCACCTCCGGGGCACTGAAGCTTTCTTT.

The V and J genes are TRBV7-3 and TRBJ2-3, with 8 bases matching TRBD2. Germline assignment: CDR1 SGHTA and CDR2 FQGTGA. Trimming cost V 7 bases and J 3 bases; bases outside gene matches: 6. The CDR3 sequence is 14 residues long. CDR3 sequence (DNA): TGTGCCAGCAACCAAGCGGGAGTGACAGATACGCAGTATTTT. It encodes CASNQAGVTDTQYF.

The chain uses TRBV28 and TRBJ2-7, with TRBD2 identical over 8 bases. The V and J ends lost 5 bases and 3 bases, in that order; junction bases with no gene match: 12. Looked up from germline, CDR1 is MDHEN and CDR2 is SYDVKM. This CDR3 spans 16 amino acids. This CDR3 is CASSPVRAGDIYEQYF. Here the CDR3 DNA reads TGTGCCAGCAGTCCCGTCAGAGCGGGAGACATCTACGAGCAGTACTTC.

The rearrangement links TRBV28 to TRBJ1-5, with 7 bases aligning to TRBD1. Looked up from germline, CDR1 is MDHEN and CDR2 is SYDVKM. V shed 5 bases, J shed 5 bases, and the junction held 12 bases outside the gene matches. This CDR3 is built from 16 residues. CDR3 in DNA: TGTGCCAGCAGTCTACCAGGGGGACATTTTCATCAGCCCCAGCATTTT. It encodes CASSLPGGHFHQPQHF.

The J gene is TRBJ2-6, the V gene TRBV5-1; no firm D call. Germline CDR1 reads SGHRS; CDR2 reads YFSETQ. The CDR3 loop spans 17 amino acids. The ends were cut back, 4 bases at V and 1 base at J, with 15 bases in the middle. CDR3 region: CASSLSPLGSGANVLTF. The CDR3 bases are TGCGCCAGCAGCCTCAGCCCGTTAGGGTCTGGGGCCAACGTCCTGACTTTC.

The chain is built from TRBV18 and TRBJ1-6, with D unclear. CDR1 is KGHSH and CDR2 is LQKENI in the germline V gene. Between the trimmed V and J ends, which lost 2 bases and 8 bases, there was a span of 13 bases. The CDR3 contains 15 residues. As DNA, the CDR3 is TGTGCCAGCTCACCAGGCATATACGGGGATTCACCCCTCCACTTT. This translates into CASSPGIYGDSPLHF.

The chain recombines TRBV5-1 with TRBJ2-2; maybe TRBD2 (6 bases). The CDR3 spans 14 residues. Germline lookup yields CDR1 SGHRS and CDR2 YFSETQ. V was pared by 3 bases and J by 6 bases, with 12 bases between. The CDR3, as DNA: TGCGCCAGCAGCTGGGGGACTTCTTCCGGGGAGCTGTTTTTT. This translates into CASSWGTSSGELFF.

The chain carries TRBV6-5 and TRBJ1-2; no definite D call. Germline CDR1 MNHEY, CDR2 SVGAGI. This CDR3 comprises 16 residues. V shed 0 bases and J shed 6 bases, with 17 bases lying between them. The CDR3: CASSYSRAQLRDGYTF. CDR3 nucleotide sequence: TGTGCCAGCAGTTACTCGAGAGCCCAACTTCGGGATGGCTACACCTTC.

The V call is TRBV4-2, the J call TRBJ2-1, with D tentatively TRBD1 or TRBD2 (5 bases each). Germline-derived CDR1 and CDR2 are LGHNA and YNFKEQ. The CDR3 runs to 16 residues. The ends were cut back, 4 bases at V and 0 bases at J, with 13 bases in the middle. The CDR3 sequence: CASSLETRGSYNEQFF. CDR3 DNA: TGTGCCAGCAGCCTAGAAACGAGGGGCTCCTACAATGAGCAGTTCTTC.

The chain couples TRBV7-9 to TRBJ2-2; a weak D match, TRBD1 (5 bases). The CDR3 runs 16 residues. The V and J ends lost 5 bases and 0 bases respectively, with 13 bases between them. Germline V gene data show CDR1 as SEHNR and CDR2 as FQNEAQ (reference sequence). The CDR3 nucleotides read TGTGCCAGCAGCCACCAGGGTCAGGCGAACACCGGGGAGCTGTTTTTT. Translation: CASSHQGQANTGELFF.

The V call is TRBV4-3, the J call TRBJ2-3, with 8 positions matching TRBD2. CDR3 length equals 16 residues. Losses at the gene ends were 0 bases for V and 4 bases for J; bases not matched to a gene: 6. CDR1 is LGHNA and CDR2 is YSLEER in the germline V gene. DNA of the CDR3: TGCGCCAGCAGCCAAGATCCCCCGGGAGGGCCAGATACGCAGTATTTT. Translating it yields CASSQDPPGGPDTQYF.

This clone was recorded a few times. This chain links TRBV6-4 with TRBJ1-3; no clear D. The CDR3 covers 15 residues. Trimming cost V 4 bases and J 0 bases, with 10 bases left between them. Germline lookup yields CDR1 MRHNA and CDR2 SNTAGT. The CDR3 sequence: CASSVAGSSGNTIYF. The DNA for the CDR3 is TGTGCCAGCAGTGTTGCGGGGTCCTCTGGAAACACCATATATTTT.

This CDR3 reads CASSARDWAYEQYF. CDR3 DNA: TGTGCCAGCAGCGCCCGGGACTGGGCCTACGAGCAGTACTTC. V gene TRBV9 combines with J gene TRBJ2-7; maybe TRBD2 (6 bases). This CDR3 spans 14 amino acids. With 3 bases removed from V and 2 bases from J, the gap between germline ends came to 12 bases. CDR1 SGDLS and CDR2 YYNGEE come from the germline V gene.

The chain employs TRBV3-1 (or the pseudogene TRBV3-2) and TRBJ1-2; 8 bases match TRBD1. The CDR3 covers 13 residues. Trimming removed 5 bases from V and 6 bases from J; junction bases left unmatched: 5. Looked up from germline, CDR1 is LGHDT and CDR2 is YNNKEL (reference sequence). The CDR3 loop reads CASSIDRGHGYTF. In DNA form, the CDR3 reads TGTGCCAGCAGCATTGACAGGGGACATGGCTACACCTTC.

This sequence joins TRBV9 and TRBJ2-7; perhaps TRBD1 as D (7 bases). Germline CDR1 SGDLS, CDR2 YYNGEE. CDR3 size: 18 residues. V lost 3 bases and J 0 bases, leaving 22 bases between the germline ends. The CDR3 reads CASSAEGASGFRSYEQYF. CDR3 bases: TGTGCCAGCAGCGCAGAGGGGGCGAGCGGGTTCCGCTCCTACGAGCAGTACTTC.